The subject of this entry is one T cell receptor beta chain. The sample holds many counts of this clonotype. Its antigen remains undetermined. Base qualities are not at hand, and no much larger clone is one base apart. This sample is drawn from a study of T-cell memory formation after mild COVID-19 (dated by TCRdb to the early 2020s). Concerning the study at large: Most TCR sequence clusters were specific to one of the two donors. Longitudinal TCRalpha and TCRbeta repertoire sequencing tracked T-cell clones expanding and contracting after mild COVID-19 in two donors. Two young, previously healthy adult volunteers, one female and one male, were included in the cohort.

PBMCs were isolated by Ficoll-Paque density gradient centrifugation. V is pared back by 6 bases and J by 0 bases, with 8 bases lying between the germline termini. CDR1 and CDR2 are read off the germline V gene (reference sequence) as DFQATT and SNEGSKA. Reading from cysteine to phenylalanine, the CDR3 counts 12 amino acids. CDR3 DNA is the only sequence kept; it has 36 bases, read in frame from the first base. The data were produced on an Illumina NovaSeq 6000. Using 5'RACE with constant-segment primers, TCRalpha and TCRbeta cDNA libraries were constructed, with sample barcodes and unique molecular identifiers added in the process. Trizol reagent was used to extract RNA from every sample. Amplification of the libraries took two PCR steps, and the second step added a second sample barcode plus Illumina TruSeq adapters. Sequencing of the libraries was done on an Illumina NovaSeq, producing 2 x 150 bp paired-end reads. Regarding the original processing steps: With migec v1.2.7, reads were demultiplexed and then collapsed into UMI-guided consensus sequences. Using mixcr v2.1.11, the UMI consensuses were aligned to TRA and TRB V and J templates and assembled into clonotypes. Clonotypes were classified as expanded or contracted when called significant by both edgeR and NoisET, with noise models trained on biological replicates. For edgeR calls, the thresholds were a false discovery rate-adjusted p below 0.01 and a log2 fold-change of 1. As an exploratory analysis of dynamics, max-normalized trajectories of the 1000 most abundant clonotypes were examined with PCA combined with hierarchical clustering. Separately sequenced CD4+ and CD8+ repertoires were used to assign a CD4 or CD8 phenotype to each responding clone. TCRdb redid the processing of the public reads, applying fastp at Q25 and MiXCR, and retained in-frame beta chains. Rows matching on CDR3 protein sequence are summarized as one entry with the most common DNA and genes. The V and J calls here are based on TCRdb, not the publication. The sample yields some 320,000 distinct CDR3 sequences; more than 15% were counted once. Approximately 20% of the sample is held by the ten biggest clonotypes.

Beyond this particular receptor, the publication reports: SARS-CoV-2 specificity of the second-wave clones peaking on day 37 was not confirmed. The detection of some responding clones in pre-infection memory suggests that pre-existing cross-reactive memory T cells joined the SARS-CoV-2 response. Only a couple of mild cases were covered in the study, and larger cohorts including severe cases with pre-infection samples were considered necessary. Contracting CD4+ clones were located mainly in the CM and EM memory subsets, whereas CD8+ clones were found to be enriched in EMRA. Balanced CD4/CD8 phenotypes were observed for clones contracting from day 15 to 85, whereas a bias towards CD4+ was observed for a second wave of clones expanding from day 15 to 37.

The rearranged chain carries TRBV20-1 and TRBJ2-5; the D gene cannot be resolved reliably. The source of this sequence is a man younger than 35 who had mild COVID-19 (a few samples of this study predate the infection). The sample titles of this study are shuffled in the database, so cell type and time point are left out; the donor was told from shared clones. Material for sequencing was PBMCs or a T cell subset sorted from them (not recorded which). In nucleotide form, the sequence is TGCAGTGCCCAGAGGTACCAAGAGACCCAGTACTTC. This translates into CSAQRYQETQYF.